This T cell receptor beta chain comes out of a study of neurological immune-mediated disorders. Whole-study results and caveats: The greatest degree of TCR clonal expansion was observed in HTLV-1-associated myelopathy, with the lowest in multiple sclerosis, below that of healthy controls.

From germline, CDR1 is SGHRS and CDR2 YFSETQ. V was cut by 5 bases and J by 4 bases, with 10 bases left in between. CDR3 length: 14 amino acids. This clonotype was seen at least ten times. What it binds is not known. TCRdb independently ran MiXCR on the 5' RACE reads; one entry per CDR3 protein. The table records 87,000 or so distinct CDR3 sequences, about 3.8% of them present only once. The sequenced sample consisted of PBMCs. This clonotype was sampled from a young woman with multiple sclerosis. The J gene is TRBJ1-6, the V gene TRBV5-1; perhaps TRBD1 as D (5 bases). CDR3 DNA: TGCGCCAGCAGTCAAACAGGTTATAATTCACCCCTCCACTTT. It encodes CASSQTGYNSPLHF.